A selection of T cell receptor beta chains follows, all from one sample in a study of cytomegalovirus exposure and HLA in healthy donors. Measured with immunoSEQ multiplex PCR; TCRdb has only the in-frame clones, and not every one. The table has under 200,000 clones, roughly 85% seen once. The sequencing input was PBMCs. These receptor sequences come from a woman aged 40 to 50 in good health and CMV-seronegative. CDR3s include the opening cysteine and the closing phenylalanine or tryptophan. The order of the fields is J gene, V gene, D gene, clone size, CDR3 protein, CDR3 DNA. A D gene is named only where the DNA matches it firmly. Not every row has a clone size; where given, it reads once, few, many or a size class.

j_gene: TRBJ1-5
v_gene: TRBV27
d_gene: NA
abundance: NA
CDR3aa: CASNLRAGSNQPQHF
CDR3nt: TGTGCCAGCAACTTAAGGGCAGGGAGCAATCAGCCCCAGCATTTT

j_gene: TRBJ1-2
v_gene: TRBV28
d_gene: NA
abundance: NA
CDR3aa: CASNLGGGGYTF
CDR3nt: TGTGCCAGCAACTTGGGAGGCGGGGGCTACACCTTC

j_gene: TRBJ2-1
v_gene: TRBV4-1
d_gene: TRBD2
abundance: NA
CDR3aa: CASSHAGLSVANEQFF
CDR3nt: TGCGCCAGCAGCCACGCGGGACTATCGGTGGCCAATGAGCAGTTCTTC

j_gene: TRBJ1-4
v_gene: TRBV6-5
d_gene: NA
abundance: few
CDR3aa: CASSRQVTSEKLFF
CDR3nt: TGTGCCAGCAGCCGACAGGTGACGAGTGAAAAACTGTTTTTT

j_gene: TRBJ1-1
v_gene: TRBV6-1
d_gene: NA
abundance: NA
CDR3aa: CASSITDFNTEAFF
CDR3nt: TGTGCCAGCAGCATTACAGATTTTAACACTGAAGCTTTCTTT

j_gene: TRBJ1-4
v_gene: TRBV28
d_gene: TRBD1
abundance: NA
CDR3aa: CASSSARTGALGKIEEKLFF
CDR3nt: TGTGCCAGCAGTTCCGCCCGGACAGGGGCTCTTGGTAAGATAGAGGAAAAACTGTTTTTT

j_gene: TRBJ1-1
v_gene: TRBV30
d_gene: NA
abundance: NA
CDR3aa: CAWSVGADRMAEAFF
CDR3nt: TGTGCCTGGAGTGTTGGGGCAGATCGGATGGCTGAAGCTTTCTTT

j_gene: TRBJ2-7
v_gene: TRBV30
d_gene: TRBD1
abundance: NA
CDR3aa: CAWSVGQAYEQYF
CDR3nt: TGTGCCTGGAGTGTGGGACAGGCCTACGAGCAGTACTTC

j_gene: TRBJ2-1
v_gene: TRBV13
d_gene: TRBD1
abundance: NA
CDR3aa: CASSYGTAVNEQFF
CDR3nt: TGTGCCAGCAGCTACGGGACAGCCGTCAATGAGCAGTTCTTC

j_gene: TRBJ2-4
v_gene: TRBV19
d_gene: TRBD1
abundance: once
CDR3aa: CASSTGGNIQYF
CDR3nt: TGTGCCAGTAGCACAGGGGGAAACATTCAGTACTTC

j_gene: TRBJ2-7
v_gene: TRBV23-1
d_gene: TRBD1
abundance: NA
CDR3aa: CASSHIFRQGATEEQYF
CDR3nt: TGCGCCAGCAGTCACATCTTTAGACAGGGGGCTACGGAGGAGCAGTACTTC

j_gene: TRBJ2-1
v_gene: TRBV19
d_gene: TRBD1
abundance: NA
CDR3aa: CATSRGISYNEQFF
CDR3nt: TGTGCCACTTCCAGGGGGATCTCCTACAATGAGCAGTTCTTC

j_gene: TRBJ1-3
v_gene: TRBV4-1
d_gene: TRBD1
abundance: NA
CDR3aa: CASSLRQGGITIYF
CDR3nt: TGCGCCAGCAGCCTGCGACAGGGAGGCATCACCATATATTTT

j_gene: TRBJ2-5
v_gene: TRBV13
d_gene: NA
abundance: few
CDR3aa: CASSPGHPETQYF
CDR3nt: TGTGCCAGCAGCCCGGGACACCCAGAGACCCAGTACTTC